This TCR beta chain emerged from a study of human T cells and chemical hapten exposure. There are 14 residues in the CDR3. Per the germline V gene, CDR1 is DFQATT and CDR2 is SNEGSKA (reference sequence). V shed 3 bases and J shed 6 bases, with 15 bases lying between them. From the RACE reads, TCRdb called clonotypes with MiXCR, one entry per CDR3 protein. The sample yields about 96,000 distinct CDR3 sequences, approximately 8.6% seen once. This clonotype has a count of ten or more. Time point specified: patch test 2, 6 weeks after DPC sensitization. Treatment meaning: therapeutic diphenylcyclopropenone sensitization with weekly scalp DPC.

This sequence was found in a woman aged 35 to 49 with alopecia areata. Some clones in this sample may be carry-over from other donors' samples. The chain recombines TRBV20-1 with TRBJ2-1; no firm D call. The specimen was whole blood, collected in connection with sensitization to the hapten diphenylcyclopropenone (DPC). In nucleotides, the CDR3 is TGCAGTGCTAGGTCAGCGTTCGTAAGCAATGAGCAGTTCTTC. Translating gives CSARSAFVSNEQFF.